This TCR beta chain was documented in a study of blood T cells in healthy people across ages. Whole-study results and caveats: In the absence of known donor CMV status, changes in expanded clonotypes were possibly confounded. The authors considered diversity estimates from one million T cells to be underestimates.

To note about this clonotype: What it recognizes is unknown.

With a J-beta primer mix and a sample-barcoded 5' primer, a second PCR ran about 6 to 11 cycles. TCRdb fed the 5' RACE reads into MiXCR, producing one record per CDR3 protein. The table shows roughly 1.4 million distinct CDR3 sequences, with 59% occurring only once. V was trimmed by 0 bases and J by 1 base, leaving 10 bases between them. The V gene's germline CDR1 is LGHNA and CDR2 YSLEER. This CDR3 is 15 amino acids long. Collection of 9.5 to 10 milliliters of peripheral blood was performed for each donor. The V and J genes are TRBV4-3 and TRBJ2-7; a possible D gene is TRBD2 (5 bases). The sequence came from a man aged 18 to 29 in good health. The sample was blood. CDR3 loop: CASSQDFGSSYEQYF. DNA for the CDR3: TGCGCCAGCAGCCAAGATTTTGGGAGTTCCTACGAGCAGTACTTC.